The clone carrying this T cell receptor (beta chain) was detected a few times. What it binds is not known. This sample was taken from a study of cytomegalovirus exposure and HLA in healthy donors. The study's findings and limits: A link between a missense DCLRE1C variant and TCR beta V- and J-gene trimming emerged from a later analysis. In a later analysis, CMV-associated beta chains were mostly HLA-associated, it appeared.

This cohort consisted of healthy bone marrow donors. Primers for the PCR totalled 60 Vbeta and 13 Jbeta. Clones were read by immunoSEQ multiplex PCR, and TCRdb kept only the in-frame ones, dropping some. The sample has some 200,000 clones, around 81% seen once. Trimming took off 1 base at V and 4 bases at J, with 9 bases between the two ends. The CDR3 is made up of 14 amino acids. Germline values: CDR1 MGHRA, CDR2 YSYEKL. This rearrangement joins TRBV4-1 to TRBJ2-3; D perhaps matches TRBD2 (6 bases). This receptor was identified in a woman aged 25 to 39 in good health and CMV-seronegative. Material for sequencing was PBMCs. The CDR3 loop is CASSQAPGADTQYF. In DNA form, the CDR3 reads TGCGCCAGCAGCCAAGCCCCGGGGGCAGATACGCAGTATTTT.